What follows are 3 T cell receptor beta chains derived from one specimen sequenced in a study of read filtering for tumor transcriptome and immune sequencing (dated by TCRdb to the early 2020s). Sequencing was performed on an Illumina HiSeq 4000. TCR libraries were built from 300 to 450 ng RNA with the Immunoverse kit, using molecular barcoded adaptors covering alpha/delta and beta/gamma chains. TCRdb applied fastp at Q25 and MiXCR to the public reads, then kept only in-frame beta chains. Each CDR3 protein gets just one entry, which takes the most common genes and DNA from the rows behind it. For this sample the table gives tens of thousands of distinct CDR3 sequences, of which roughly 21% were detected only once. The ten largest clones capture over 9.5% of the sample. The material sequenced was a population of CD138-negative cells sorted from bone marrow. The intended sense of this specimen's cell subset or site label: bone marrow mononuclear cells depleted of CD138+ plasma/myeloma cells by negative magnetic selection. The receptors shown here come from a donor at least 40 years old with multiple myeloma.

Ten or more counts support this clonotype. The chain recombines TRBV10-2 with TRBJ1-2; TRBD1 might be the D (5 bases). Per germline, CDR1 WSHSY and CDR2 SAAADI. The CDR3 is 12 residues long. Trimming cost V 8 bases and J 6 bases, with 13 bases left between them. The CDR3 nucleotides read TGCGCCAGCCGTATGGGGGTGGATGGCTACACCTTC. The encoded protein is CASRMGVDGYTF.

This clonotype is termed large. At one of its ends the junction is not consistent with the germline gene, which may arise from a read error. This chain joins TRBV5-5 and TRBJ1-5; D remains unclear. The V gene's germline CDR1 is SGHKS and CDR2 YYEKEE (reference sequence). This CDR3 has 13 amino acids. In nucleotides, the CDR3 is TGCGCCAGCAGAGGAGAACCTGGGCAGCCCCAGCATTTT. It encodes CASRGEPGQPQHF.

V usage is TRBV11-2 and J usage is TRBJ1-4; no definite D call. Germline V lookup: CDR1 SGHAT, CDR2 FQNNGV. Trimming removed 1 base from V and 5 bases from J, with 11 bases in between. The length of the CDR3 is 15 residues. The CDR3: CASSLVGRRNEKLFF. The DNA of the CDR3 is TGTGCCAGCAGCTTAGTGGGAAGAAGAAATGAAAAACTGTTTTTT.